This TCR beta chain was sequenced during a study of cytomegalovirus exposure and HLA in healthy donors. Turning to the study itself: The platform used for the 100 to 150 validation repertoires matched that of the 650 to 750 first-cohort repertoires, a later analysis reported.

Only in-frame clones appear in the TCRdb table, and some are missing; sequencing was by immunoSEQ multiplex PCR. The table has about 49,000 clones, roughly nine tenths seen once. Whole-study results and caveats: The finding came from a later analysis; first-cohort TCR clusters tended to co-occur in the roughly 120 validation repertoires. The authors enumerated 164 TCR beta chains as linked to cytomegalovirus.

This clone was recorded only once. The target antigen is unknown. The study drew the donors from its approximately 120-subject validation cohort, separate from the approximately 700-subject first cohort. Trimming stripped 7 bases from V and 0 bases from J, with 15 bases between. Germline-derived CDR1 and CDR2 are MGHRA and YSYEKL. The CDR3 runs to 15 residues. The TCR sequence derives from a man aged 18 to 29 in good health and CMV-seronegative. The chain couples TRBV4-1 to TRBJ2-5; possible D gene TRBD1, 6 bases. Sequenced material: PBMCs. The CDR3 protein is CASTLRGGNQETQYF. DNA of the CDR3: TGCGCCAGCACCCTGAGAGGGGGAAACCAAGAGACCCAGTACTTC.